The 8 T cell receptor beta chains in this list originate from one sample, sequenced in a study of T cell responses to AZD1222 COVID-19 vaccine. The assay was immunoSEQ multiplex PCR, and TCRdb's table has in-frame clones only and misses some. The data contain about 160,000 clones, 90% of them singletons. The sequences come from peripheral blood, collected on day 0 of AZD1222 vaccination. The receptors shown here come from an adult in good health.

This chain links TRBV19 with TRBJ1-4, with 9 bases that match TRBD1. The V gene's germline CDR1 is LNHDA and CDR2 SQIVND (reference sequence). With V trimmed by 3 bases and J by 5 bases, 1 base remained unmatched. The CDR3 has 14 amino acids. This chain's CDR3 is CASSMDRGNEKLFF. The DNA of the CDR3 is TGTGCCAGTAGTATGGACAGGGGAAATGAAAAACTGTTTTTT. The full variable domain, completed using reference TRBV19 and TRBJ1-4, is DGGITQSPKYLFRKEGQNVTLSCEQNLNHDAMYWYRQDPGQGLRLIYYSQIVNDFQKGDIAEGYSVSREKKESFPLTVTSAQKNPTAFYLCASSMDRGNEKLFFGSGTQLSVL.

V is TRBV2 and J is TRBJ1-1; D is possibly TRBD1 (5 bases). Germline values: CDR1 SNHLY, CDR2 FYNNEI. CDR3 length: 12 amino acids. The V gene lost 5 bases and the J gene lost 11 bases, with 15 bases spanning the gap. Written as DNA, the CDR3 is TGTGCCAGCAGTCCTGGGGGACCGGGGGCTTTCTTT. It encodes CASSPGGPGAFF.

V gene TRBV6-6 combines with J gene TRBJ1-6, with D tentatively TRBD1 (6 bases). The CDR3 covers 15 residues. From germline, CDR1 is MNHNY and CDR2 SVGAGI (reference sequence). Trimming shortened V by 7 bases and J by 5 bases, and 15 bases separated the two germline ends. CDR3: CASTLGQTNNSPLHF. The CDR3 DNA sequence: TGTGCCAGCACCCTCGGACAGACAAATAATTCACCCCTCCACTTT.

V and J are TRBV6-5 and TRBJ2-7; D is unresolved. The germline V gene encodes CDR1 MNHEY and CDR2 SVGAGI. Trimming removed 2 bases from V and 0 bases from J, with 5 bases in between. The CDR3 loop spans 13 amino acids. Here the CDR3 DNA reads TGTGCCAGCAGTTACCTCTGCTCCTACGAGCAGTACTTC. It is translated as CASSYLCSYEQYF.

The chain joins TRBV9 to TRBJ2-2; possibly TRBD1 for D (6 bases). V dropped 3 bases and J dropped 4 bases, with 16 bases sitting between them. This CDR3 spans 16 amino acids. Per the germline V gene, CDR1 is SGDLS and CDR2 is YYNGEE. The CDR3 DNA sequence: TGTGCCAGCAGCGCCACGGGACACACTTCCACCGGGGAGCTGTTTTTT. It is translated as CASSATGHTSTGELFF.

The CDR3: CASRLTVAGNSPLHF. The CDR3 DNA reads as TGTGCCAGCAGGTTAACAGTGGCCGGTAATTCACCCCTCCACTTT. The V call is TRBV7-2, the J call TRBJ1-6; D is ambiguous. The V gene lost 6 bases and the J gene lost 6 bases, with 15 bases spanning the gap. This CDR3 contains 15 residues. The germline V gene encodes CDR1 SGHTA and CDR2 FQGNSA. Variable domain in full (rest from reference TRBV7-2 and TRBJ1-6): GAGVSQSPSNKVTEKGKDVELRCDPISGHTALYWYRQSLGQGLEFLIYFQGNSAPDKSGLPSDRFSAERTGGSVSTLTIQRTQQEDSAVYLCASRLTVAGNSPLHFGNGTRLTVT.

This clone was seen only once. CDR3 residues: CASSPFDRGPETQYF. CDR3 coding DNA: TGTGCCAGCAGTCCTTTCGACAGGGGTCCAGAGACCCAGTACTTC. The chain recombines TRBV6-5 with TRBJ2-5; 8 nucleotides match TRBD1. Germline CDR1 is MNHEY and CDR2 is SVGAGI. V was pared by 5 bases and J by 4 bases, with 9 bases of the junction left unmatched. The CDR3 length is 15 residues.

V and J are TRBV4-2 and TRBJ1-1; TRBD1 might be the D (5 bases). Trimming cost V 0 bases and J 1 base, with 6 bases left between them. The CDR3 spans 14 residues. Germline CDR1 and CDR2: LGHNA and YNFKEQ. The CDR3, as DNA: TGTGCCAGCAGCCAAGAAGACAGGAACACTGAAGCTTTCTTT. Protein: CASSQEDRNTEAFF.